Following are 9 T cell receptor beta chains from one sample sequenced in a study of T cells after yellow fever vaccination. TCRdb processed the 5' RACE reads anew with MiXCR; each CDR3 protein has one entry. The sample includes hundreds of thousands of distinct CDR3 sequences, around 20% of them seen just once. Sequenced material: PBMCs, taken before the yellow fever booster vaccination. The receptors were gathered from a man aged 18 to 29 who received the YFV17D yellow fever vaccine.

This clonotype has a handful of counts. The V and J genes are TRBV27 and TRBJ1-6, with 7 bases fitting TRBD1. This CDR3 has 14 amino acids. The V gene's germline CDR1 is MNHEY and CDR2 SMNVEV (reference sequence). The V and J ends lost 5 bases and 8 bases, in that order; junction bases with no gene match: 6. The CDR3 reads CASSVTGWDSPLHF. Written as DNA, the CDR3 is TGTGCCAGCAGTGTGACAGGGTGGGATTCACCCCTCCACTTT.

The V call is TRBV6-2 or TRBV6-3, the J call TRBJ1-2; 7 bases fit TRBD1. This CDR3 spans 16 amino acids. Trimming at V came to 7 bases and at J to 5 bases, leaving 16 bases not matched to a gene. Germline CDR1 MNHEY, CDR2 SVGEGT. The DNA for the CDR3 is TGTGCCAGCACCCGAGAAGTTTACGACAGGGAGTATGGCTACACCTTC. This gives the protein CASTREVYDREYGYTF.

V usage is TRBV10-3 and J usage is TRBJ2-7; 7 bases line up with TRBD1. V shed 4 bases and J 4 bases; nucleotides not matched to a gene: 4. CDR1 is ENHRY and CDR2 is SYGVKD in the germline V gene. The CDR3 loop spans 13 amino acids. The CDR3 spells CAISVPGQYEQYF. The CDR3 DNA reads as TGTGCCATCAGTGTCCCGGGACAGTACGAGCAGTACTTC.

The CDR3 reads CASSLGQGVVTEAFF. Written as DNA, the CDR3 is TGTGCCAGCAGCTTAGGACAGGGGGTGGTTACTGAAGCTTTCTTT. J is TRBJ1-1 and V is TRBV7-9; TRBD1 matches at 9 bases. The CDR3 contains 15 residues. The V gene's germline CDR1 is SEHNR and CDR2 FQNEAQ (reference sequence). V shed 1 base, J shed 5 bases, and the junction held 5 bases outside the gene matches.

The V and J genes are TRBV7-3 and TRBJ2-1; D is uncertain. Trimming left V 0 bases short and J 3 bases short, with 6 bases between. Germline CDR1 is SGHTA and CDR2 is FQGTGA. CDR3 length: 14 amino acids. CDR3 DNA sequence: TGTGCCAGCAGCTTAACTGGAGACTACAATGAGCAGTTCTTC. Residues: CASSLTGDYNEQFF.

In this sample, this clonotype turned up a few times. The chain recombines TRBV20-1 with TRBJ2-7; 10 nucleotides align to TRBD1. After removal of 6 bases from V and 3 bases from J, the junction contained 5 bases not matched to a gene. The CDR3 extends over 13 amino acids. Germline V gene sequence: CDR1 DFQATT, CDR2 SNEGSKA (reference sequence). Here the CDR3 reads CSAPGQGFYEQYF. CDR3 nucleotide sequence: TGCAGTGCCCCGGGACAGGGGTTCTACGAGCAGTACTTC.

The chain joins TRBV5-1 to TRBJ2-2, with D unclear. V lost 4 bases and J lost 3, with 10 bases in between. The CDR3 length is 14 residues. Germline V gene data show CDR1 as SGHRS and CDR2 as YFSETQ. CDR3: CASSPLRDTGELFF. In nucleotides, the CDR3 is TGCGCCAGCAGCCCCCTCCGCGACACCGGGGAGCTGTTTTTT.

This clonotype has just a few counts. The chain's CDR3 is CASSQEGQGYGYTF. CDR3 sequence (DNA): TGCGCCAGCAGCCAAGAGGGGCAGGGGTATGGCTACACCTTC. This chain joins TRBV4-3 and TRBJ1-2, with D maybe TRBD1 (6 bases). The CDR3 covers 14 residues. From germline, CDR1 is LGHNA and CDR2 YSLEER. V was shortened by 0 bases and J by 5 bases, with 10 bases between the two germline ends.

V gene TRBV5-5 combines with J gene TRBJ2-5, with a weak D call TRBD1 (6 bases). Trimming pared 0 bases from V and 2 bases from J, leaving 11 bases between. The CDR3 is made up of 15 amino acids. In germline, CDR1 is SGHKS, CDR2 YYEKEE (reference sequence). Written as DNA, the CDR3 is TGTGCCAGCAGCTTGGCACGACAGGAACAAGAGACCCAGTACTTC. Amino acid sequence: CASSLARQEQETQYF. Full variable domain (remainder filled in from reference TRBV5-5 and TRBJ2-5): DAGVTQSPTHLIKTRGQQVTLRCSPISGHKSVSWYQQVLGQGPQFIFQYYEKEERGRGNFPDRFSARQFPNYSSELNVNALLLGDSALYLCASSLARQEQETQYFGPGTRLLVL.